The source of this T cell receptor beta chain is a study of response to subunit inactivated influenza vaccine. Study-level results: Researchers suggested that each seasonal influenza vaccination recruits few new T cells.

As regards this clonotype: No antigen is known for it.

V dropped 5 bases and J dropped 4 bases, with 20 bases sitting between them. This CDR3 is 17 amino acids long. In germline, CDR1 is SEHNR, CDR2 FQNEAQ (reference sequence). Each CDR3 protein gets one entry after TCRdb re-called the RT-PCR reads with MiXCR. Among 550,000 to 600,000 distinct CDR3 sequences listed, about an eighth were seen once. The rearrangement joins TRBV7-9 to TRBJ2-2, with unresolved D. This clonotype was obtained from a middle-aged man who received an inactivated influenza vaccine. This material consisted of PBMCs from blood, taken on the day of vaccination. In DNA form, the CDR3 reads TGTGCCAGCAGCACCTACTCCTACGGTGGCGGCACCGGGGAGCTGTTTTTT. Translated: CASSTYSYGGGTGELFF.